Listed below are T cell receptor beta chains from one sample, sequenced in a study of T cells after yellow fever vaccination. Each CDR3 protein is one row after TCRdb ran MiXCR on the 5' RACE reads. The data contain hundreds of thousands of distinct CDR3 sequences, about an eighth of them singletons. Sample: CD4+ T cells sorted from PBMCs, taken 15 days after the yellow fever booster vaccination. Receptors originate from a man between 18 and 29 years old who received the YFV17D yellow fever vaccine. CDR3s include the opening cysteine and the closing phenylalanine or tryptophan. D genes are given only for firm matches. Clone size is shown for a subset of rows, as once, few, many or a class of expanded clone.

NA	few	TRBV12-3/TRBV12-4	TRBJ1-2	TGTGCCAGCAGACCCGGGCAGGGGACTTTTCTGGACTATGGCTACACCTTC	CASRPGQGTFLDYGYTF
NA	NA	TRBV29-1	TRBJ1-1	TGCAGCGTACCATCGGACTTTAACACTGAAGCTTTCTTT	CSVPSDFNTEAFF
TRBD1	few	TRBV20-1	TRBJ1-4	TGCAGTGCTAGTGGGGGACAGCCGGTACCTAATGAAAAACTGTTTTTT	CSASGGQPVPNEKLFF
TRBD2	few	TRBV2	TRBJ2-3	TGTGCCAGCAGTACCGGGACTAGCCAGTCAGATACGCAGTATTTT	CASSTGTSQSDTQYF
NA	NA	TRBV5-1	TRBJ2-6	TGCGCCAGCAGCTTGGCCTCTATGGGCTCTGGGGCCAACGTCCTGACTTTC	CASSLASMGSGANVLTF
NA	NA	TRBV9	TRBJ1-5	TGTGCCAGCAGCGTAGTGGGGGCCCCCAATCAGCCCCAGCATTTT	CASSVVGAPNQPQHF
NA	few	TRBV7-9	TRBJ1-6	TGTGCCAGCAAAAGAAGGACGGGCGAGGATTCACCCCTCCACTTT	CASKRRTGEDSPLHF
NA	NA	TRBV20-1	TRBJ1-2	TGCAGTGCTAGGCCGTTTGATGGGGGCTACACCTTC	CSARPFDGGYTF
NA	NA	TRBV5-4	TRBJ2-5	TGTGCCAGCAGCTTGGGACAGCCGGGACGGGTGGCCCAGTACTTC	CASSLGQPGRVAQYF
TRBD1	NA	TRBV20-1	TRBJ1-2	TGCAGTGCTCGCACCCGGGACAGGGGCAACTATGGCTACACCTTC	CSARTRDRGNYGYTF
NA	NA	TRBV7-6	TRBJ2-5	TGTGCCAGCAGCGCGTCGACAGGCGCACAGACCCAGTACTTC	CASSASTGAQTQYF
TRBD2	few	TRBV6-6	TRBJ2-2	TGTGCCAGCAGTTACTCCGGGCTAGCGGATAACACCGGGGAGCTGTTTTTT	CASSYSGLADNTGELFF
NA	NA	TRBV7-3	TRBJ2-6	TGTGCCAGCAGCTTAATTGGGGGGGCCAACGTCCTGACTTTC	CASSLIGGANVLTF
NA	few	TRBV7-9	TRBJ1-5	TGTGCCAGCAGCTTAGCGGGGCATGGGGTGAATCAGCCCCAGCATTTT	CASSLAGHGVNQPQHF
TRBD1	few	TRBV29-1	TRBJ1-2	TGCAGCGCAGTACAGGGGTCTCACTCCTATGGCTACACCTTC	CSAVQGSHSYGYTF
TRBD1	NA	TRBV18	TRBJ2-3	TGTGCCAGCTCACCAGCCGGGACAGGGGGAGATACGCAGTATTTT	CASSPAGTGGDTQYF
TRBD1	few	TRBV20-1	TRBJ2-1	TGCAGTGCTAGGGGGTCGACAGGGAGCTCCTACAATGAGCAGTTCTTC	CSARGSTGSSYNEQFF
NA	once	TRBV20-1	TRBJ1-2	TGCAGTGCTTACATTCTTGGCTATGGCTACACCTTC	CSAYILGYGYTF
NA	few	TRBV21-1	TRBJ1-6	TGTGCCAGCAGCAAAGAGGCAGGGCTAAAACCCCACGCCCTCCCACCAAATAATTCACCCCTCCACTTT	CASSKEAGLKPHALPPNNSPLHF
TRBD1	few	TRBV4-2	TRBJ1-4	TGTGCCAGCAGCCTCCTAGGGACAGGGGATGAAAAACTGTTTTTT	CASSLLGTGDEKLFF
NA	NA	TRBV7-9	TRBJ1-5	TGTGCCAGCAGCTCTATCCAGGGGATAAATCAGCCCCAGCATTTT	CASSSIQGINQPQHF
TRBD2	NA	TRBV20-1	TRBJ2-1	TGCAGTGCAAATCCGGGACTAGCGGGAATCAATGAGCAGTTCTTC	CSANPGLAGINEQFF
TRBD2	many	TRBV9	TRBJ2-1	TGTGCCAGCAGCGTAGTTATGGGACTAGGGGCCGGAGAGCAGTTCTTC	CASSVVMGLGAGEQFF
TRBD1	NA	TRBV6-5	TRBJ1-1	TGTGCCAGCAGCTATCAGGACAGGGCTTTCTTT	CASSYQDRAFF
NA	NA	TRBV5-3	TRBJ2-1	TGTGCCAGAAGCTTGACTGGTTGTGAGCAGTTCTTC	CARSLTGCEQFF
NA	few	TRBV4-1	TRBJ2-1	TGCGCCAGCAGCCAAGATCGGGGCAGCTCCTACAATGAGCAGTTCTTC	CASSQDRGSSYNEQFF
NA	NA	TRBV7-2	TRBJ2-2	TGTGCCAGCAGCCCTGACGCGGGGTTCTTCGGGGAGCTGTTTTTT	CASSPDAGFFGELFF
NA	few	TRBV3-1	TRBJ2-1	TGTGCCAGCAGCCAAGATCTGGCTAGCAATGAGCAGTTCTTC	CASSQDLASNEQFF
NA	many	TRBV4-3	TRBJ2-3	TGCGCCAGCAGCCGGGGGGGCGGGGCGCTGGATACGCAGTATTTT	CASSRGGGALDTQYF
NA	few	TRBV12-3/TRBV12-4	TRBJ1-2	TGTGCCAGCAGTTTAACGGGCGCAGGAGCCTATGGCTACACCTTC	CASSLTGAGAYGYTF
NA	NA	TRBV12-3/TRBV12-4	TRBJ2-6	TGTGCCAGCAGTACGGGACCCCACTCTGGGGCCAACGTCCTGACTTTC	CASSTGPHSGANVLTF
NA	NA	TRBV20-1	TRBJ2-2	TGCAGTGCTAGAGTTGGGAAAAACACCGGGGAGCTGTTTTTT	CSARVGKNTGELFF
NA	NA	TRBV20-1	TRBJ1-6	TGCAGTGCTAGACGGGGCAGGGGATGGAATTCACCCCTCCACTTT	CSARRGRGWNSPLHF
NA	NA	TRBV6-1	TRBJ1-2	TGTGCCAGCAGTGAAGGCGCTTCGGGGAACTATGGCTACACCTTC	CASSEGASGNYGYTF
NA	NA	TRBV20-1	TRBJ2-3	TGCAGTGCCGAGGGGGGGAACACAGATACGCAGTATTTT	CSAEGGNTDTQYF
TRBD1	few	TRBV7-9	TRBJ1-1	TGTGCCAGCAGCTTAGAACGGACAGGGTATCCTGAAGCTTTCTTT	CASSLERTGYPEAFF
TRBD2	NA	TRBV24-1	TRBJ2-3	TGTGCCACCAGTGATCCTGCGCGGGGGAACTCAGATACGCAGTATTTT	CATSDPARGNSDTQYF
TRBD1	few	TRBV24-1	TRBJ2-3	TGTGCCACCAGTGACCACGACAGGGGGCCAGATACGCAGTATTTT	CATSDHDRGPDTQYF
NA	few	TRBV29-1	TRBJ2-7	TGCAGCGCCCCCGGACGCATCTACGAGCAGTACTTC	CSAPGRIYEQYF
NA	NA	TRBV13	TRBJ1-1	TGTGCCAGCAGCTCCTCAGGACTTGGCTTGAACACTGAAGCTTTCTTT	CASSSSGLGLNTEAFF